These 30 T cell receptor beta chains were sequenced from one sample in a study of identical twins. One entry per CDR3 protein results from TCRdb running MiXCR on the 5' RACE reads. Among roughly 1,500,000 distinct CDR3 sequences listed, roughly 35% were seen once. Sequencing was performed on cord blood. The receptor set was obtained from a newborn girl in good health.

The chain uses TRBV4-1 and TRBJ2-5; D call uncertain. The CDR3 is made up of 16 amino acids. Trimming left V 0 bases short and J 4 bases short, with 15 bases between. Germline lookup yields CDR1 MGHRA and CDR2 YSYEKL. The CDR3 reads CASSQETGRVAETQYF. The CDR3 nucleotides read TGCGCCAGCAGCCAAGAGACTGGCCGTGTGGCAGAGACCCAGTACTTC.

There are a few counts of this clonotype. A read error may explain this, as a much larger clone is one base away. The chain uses TRBV29-1 and TRBJ2-7; D possibly corresponds to TRBD2 (7 bases). The V end lost 8 bases, the J end lost 5 bases, and 19 bases lay between the germline ends. The CDR3 is made up of 13 amino acids. CDR1 is SQVTM and CDR2 is ANQGSEA in the germline V gene. This CDR3 is CSIQGGNGNEQYF. DNA of the CDR3: TGCAGCATACAGGGAGGGAACGGCAACGAGCAGTACTTC.

The rearrangement links TRBV3-1 to TRBJ2-5; 14 bases agree with TRBD2. V gave up 1 base and J gave up 5 bases; unmatched junction bases: 3. Germline V gene sequence: CDR1 LGHDT, CDR2 YNNKEL (reference sequence). The CDR3 is made up of 16 amino acids. This chain's CDR3 is CASSQGTSGRWETQYF. In nucleotides, the CDR3 is TGTGCCAGCAGCCAAGGGACTAGCGGGAGGTGGGAGACCCAGTACTTC.

As to this clonotype: An end of the junction differs from the germline gene, which may be a read error. This rearrangement joins TRBV7-9 to TRBJ2-4, with TRBD2 matching over 8 bases. The DNA matches TRBJ2-7 better at its end, which makes the J call doubtful. Germline CDR1 is SEHNR and CDR2 is FQNEAQ (reference sequence). This CDR3 region has 14 residues. CDR3 sequence reads: CSSSTSGSSYEQYF. Here the CDR3 DNA reads TGTTCCAGCAGCACTAGCGGTAGCTCCTACGAGCAGTACTTC.

The rearrangement links TRBV10-3 to TRBJ2-2; 8 bases fit TRBD1. The CDR3 spans 14 residues. Looked up from germline, CDR1 is ENHRY and CDR2 is SYGVKD. J lost 7 bases, V lost 7 bases, and 8 bases had no gene match. The CDR3, as DNA: TGTGCCATCAAGAAGACAGGGGAGGTCGGGGAGCTGTTTTTT. Its protein is CAIKKTGEVGELFF.

This rearrangement joins TRBV5-1 to TRBJ1-4, with a tentative D call TRBD1 (6 bases). This CDR3 comprises 14 residues. Trimming cost V 4 bases and J 3 bases, with 10 bases left between them. The germline V gene has CDR1 SGHRS and CDR2 YFSETQ. CDR3 amino acids: CASSPGAANEKLFF. The CDR3 nucleotides read TGCGCCAGCAGCCCGGGGGCGGCTAATGAAAAACTGTTTTTT.

The rearrangement uses TRBV20-1 and TRBJ1-1, with no clear D. This CDR3 comprises 12 residues. V dropped 8 bases and J dropped 4 bases, with 14 bases sitting between them. Germline V gene sequence: CDR1 DFQATT, CDR2 SNEGSKA (reference sequence). The CDR3 DNA sequence: TGCAGTCCCTGGCGGGTAGTCACTGAAGCTTTCTTT. This codes for CSPWRVVTEAFF.

The V gene is TRBV20-1, the J gene TRBJ1-5, with a weak D call TRBD1 (5 bases). The length of the CDR3 is 13 residues. Germline V CDR1 and CDR2: DFQATT, SNEGSKA (reference sequence). The ends were cut back, 4 bases at V and 3 bases at J, with 10 bases in the middle. CDR3 DNA: TGCAGTGCTATTGGGGCGGTCAATCAGCCCCAGCATTTT. Its protein is CSAIGAVNQPQHF.

J is TRBJ1-1 and V is TRBV7-9; D is ambiguous. Germline-derived CDR1 and CDR2 are SEHNR and FQNEAQ (reference sequence). This CDR3 is built from 12 residues. In DNA form, the CDR3 reads TGTGTCATACTTGGGCGGGTCACTGAAGCTTTCTTT. This translates into CVILGRVTEAFF.

This clonotype was seen ten or more times. The genes are TRBV7-2 and TRBJ2-3; possibly TRBD1 or TRBD2 for D (5 bases each). This CDR3 has 14 residues. V lost 3 bases and J 4 bases, leaving 11 bases between the germline ends. Germline CDR1 reads SGHTA; CDR2 reads FQGNSA. CDR3 coding DNA: TGTGCCAGCAGCTTCCACAGGCGGGCAGATACGCAGTATTTT. Translation gives CASSFHRRADTQYF.

About this clonotype itself: An end of the junction does not agree with germline; a read error may underlie this. For the CDR3, the DNA is TGTGCCGGCAGCTTAGGGGCTAGCGGGGGGGCCAAGACCCAGTACTTC. This sequence encodes CAGSLGASGGAKTQYF. V gene TRBV11-2 combines with J gene TRBJ2-5, with 12 bases that match TRBD2. CDR1 is SGHAT, CDR2 FQNNGV, per germline. There are 16 residues in the CDR3.

This clonotype was found a few times. The J gene is TRBJ2-1, the V gene TRBV2, with 7 nucleotides matching TRBD2. Germline CDR1 reads SNHLY; CDR2 reads FYNNEI. The CDR3 extends over 14 amino acids. The trim removed 7 bases at V and 2 bases at J, leaving 5 bases unmatched. The CDR3 sequence is CASKQSGTYNEQFF. Here the CDR3 DNA reads TGTGCCAGCAAGCAGAGCGGGACCTACAATGAGCAGTTCTTC.

This clonotype was seen a handful of times. V and J are TRBV5-1 and TRBJ2-3; TRBD2 matches 12 bases. The J segment lost 2 bases and the V segment lost 3 bases, leaving 7 bases of the junction unmatched. The CDR3 spans 17 residues. Germline CDR1 and CDR2: SGHRS and YFSETQ. The CDR3 sequence is CASSWQTSGGVTDTQYF. The CDR3 nucleotides read TGCGCCAGCAGCTGGCAGACTAGCGGGGGAGTCACAGATACGCAGTATTTT.

This clonotype was seen at least ten times. CDR3: CASSRGGANYGYTF. The CDR3 DNA follows: TGTGCCAGCTCTAGGGGGGGAGCTAACTATGGCTACACCTTC. The rearrangement joins TRBV27 to TRBJ1-2; a possible D gene is TRBD1 (6 bases). The CDR3 sequence is 14 residues long. Trimming left V 8 bases short and J 0 bases short, with 13 bases between. Germline lookup yields CDR1 MNHEY and CDR2 SMNVEV (reference sequence).

The table lists this clonotype with a few counts. The genes are TRBV3-1 and TRBJ1-4; 9 bases are shared with TRBD1. With V trimmed by 4 bases and J by 5 bases, 5 bases remained unmatched. The germline gives CDR1 LGHDT, CDR2 YNNKEL (reference sequence). CDR3 length: 15 amino acids. CDR3 residues: CASSRKTGGNEKLFF. As DNA, the CDR3 is TGTGCCAGCAGCCGAAAGACAGGGGGAAATGAAAAACTGTTTTTT.

With respect to this clonotype: A much larger clonotype is one base distant, so this may be a read error. The V gene is TRBV20-1, the J gene TRBJ1-2, with unresolved D. With 1 base removed from V and 0 bases from J, the gap between germline ends came to 6 bases. The CDR3 has 13 residues. Germline CDR1 and CDR2: DFQATT and SNEGSKA (reference sequence). Here the CDR3 reads CSARGSANYGYTF. DNA of the CDR3: TGCAGTGCTAGAGGGTCAGCTAACTATGGCTACACCTTC.

The DNA for the CDR3 is TGCGCCAGTTCGGGACAGGTATTTGATACGCAGTATTTT. Translation gives CASSGQVFDTQYF. This chain connects TRBV10-1 to TRBJ2-3; 8 bases line up with TRBD1. The V and J ends lost 9 bases and 6 bases, in that order; junction bases with no gene match: 8. CDR1 WNHNN and CDR2 SYGVQD come from the germline V gene (reference sequence). The CDR3 extends over 13 amino acids.

The chain links TRBV6-6 to TRBJ1-2, with a tentative D call TRBD1 (6 bases). V lost 1 base to trimming and J lost 2 bases, with 11 bases between them. This CDR3 contains 15 residues. The germline V gene has CDR1 MNHNY and CDR2 SVGAGI (reference sequence). CDR3 amino acids: CASSYYRVPNYGYTF. CDR3 bases: TGTGCCAGCAGTTACTACAGGGTCCCCAACTATGGCTACACCTTC.

This clonotype was picked up a small number of times. V is TRBV5-1 and J is TRBJ2-3; either TRBD1 or TRBD2 may fit D (6 bases each). V lost 1 base to trimming and J lost 5 bases, with 11 bases between them. This CDR3 comprises 14 residues. The germline CDR1 and CDR2 sequences are SGHRS and YFSETQ. This CDR3 reads CASSLNEGGDTQYF. The CDR3 DNA sequence: TGCGCCAGCAGCTTGAACGAGGGGGGAGATACGCAGTATTTT.

Comment on this clonotype: The junction and the germline gene differ at one end; a read error may be behind it. This chain links TRBV5-1 with TRBJ1-6; tentatively, D is TRBD1 (6 bases). CDR3 size: 14 residues. Germline V gene sequence: CDR1 SGHRS, CDR2 YFSETQ. The CDR3 coding sequence is TGCGCCAGCGGTCGGGGGGGGCCTGATTCGCCCCTCCACTTT. Protein: CASGRGGPDSPLHF. Combining the CDR3 with reference TRBV5-1 and TRBJ1-6 gives the whole variable domain KAGVTQTPRYLIKTRGQQVTLSCSPISGHRSVSWYQQTPGQGLQFLFEYFSETQRNKGNFPGRFSGRQFSNSRSEMNVSTLELGDSALYLCASGRGGPDSPLHFGNGTRLTVT.

This clonotype was picked up many times. The chain links TRBV29-1 to TRBJ1-2; perhaps TRBD1 as D (6 bases). V shed 5 bases and J shed 5 bases, with 15 bases lying between them. CDR3 size: 13 residues. The germline V gene has CDR1 SQVTM and CDR2 ANQGSEA. The CDR3 bases are TGCAGCGTTTCCTACCGACAGGCTTATGGCTACACCTTC. Protein sequence: CSVSYRQAYGYTF.

The chain links TRBV5-1 to TRBJ2-3; tentatively, D is TRBD2 (6 bases). V lost 0 bases to trimming and J lost 8 bases, with 10 bases between them. Germline CDR1 and CDR2: SGHRS and YFSETQ. The CDR3 totals 13 residues. CDR3 sequence: CASSLEAAGTQYF. The CDR3 nucleotides are TGCGCCAGCAGCTTGGAGGCAGCGGGTACGCAGTATTTT.

Concerning this clonotype: The junction differs from germline at one of its ends, possibly a read error. The genes are TRBV9 and TRBJ1-1; D remains ambiguous. The CDR3 is 14 residues long. Germline-derived CDR1 and CDR2 are SGDLS and YYNGEE. The CDR3 sequence: CASTVEVWGTEAFF. CDR3 in DNA: TGTGCCAGCACCGTAGAGGTTTGGGGCACTGAAGCTTTCTTT. Full variable domain (outside the CDR3, taken from reference TRBV9 and TRBJ1-1): DSGVTQTPKHLITATGQRVTLRCSPRSGDLSVYWYQQSLDQGLQFLIQYYNGEERAKGNILERFSAQQFPDLHSELNLSSLELGDSALYFCASTVEVWGTEAFFGQGTRLTVV.

Of note for this clonotype: A read error may explain this, as a much larger clone is one base away. The CDR3 nucleotides read TGTGCCAGCAGTTTTTGGCTAGCGGCCTACGAGCAGTTCTTC. Protein sequence: CASSFWLAAYEQFF. The chain recombines TRBV12-3 or TRBV12-4 with TRBJ2-1; TRBD2 aligns across 7 bases. Losses at the gene ends were 3 bases for V and 10 bases for J; bases not matched to a gene: 9. This CDR3 contains 14 residues.

This clonotype was counted only a few times. This chain links TRBV7-2 with TRBJ2-7; 11 bases match TRBD2. CDR3 length equals 16 residues. Germline CDR1 reads SGHTA; CDR2 reads FQGNSA. After removal of 5 bases from V and 7 bases from J, the junction contained 13 bases not matched to a gene. The CDR3 region has the DNA TGTGCCAGCAGCATAACCGGGACTAGCGGCTACAATGAGCAGTACTTC. Protein: CASSITGTSGYNEQYF.

The chain has TRBV6-1 and TRBJ1-6; D is undetermined. This CDR3 spans 13 amino acids. Trimming left V 4 bases short and J 10 bases short, with 11 bases between. The germline gives CDR1 MNHNS, CDR2 SASEGT. CDR3 in amino acids: CASSVETRSPLHF. Here the CDR3 DNA reads TGTGCCAGCAGTGTTGAGACGAGATCACCCCTCCACTTT.

The rearrangement uses TRBV5-1 and TRBJ2-1, with 9 bases aligning to TRBD2. The CDR3 loop spans 15 amino acids. J lost 6 bases, V lost 0 bases, and 4 bases had no gene match. Germline loops: CDR1 SGHRS, CDR2 YFSETQ. The CDR3 DNA is TGCGCCAGCAGCTTGGGAAGCGGGGGGCTCAATGAGCAGTTCTTC. This translates into CASSLGSGGLNEQFF.

This rearrangement joins TRBV6-2 or TRBV6-3 to TRBJ1-5; tentatively, D is TRBD1 (5 bases). V dropped 0 bases and J dropped 15 bases, with 18 bases sitting between them. CDR1 is MNHEY, CDR2 SVGEGT, per germline. The CDR3 runs to 14 residues. CDR3 bases: TGTGCCAGCAGTTACTCAGGGGACCGGGGGTTTAGGCATTTT. Amino acid sequence: CASSYSGDRGFRHF.

This clonotype has more than one count but fewer than ten. The V call is TRBV7-8, the J call TRBJ1-4; D remains unclear. In germline, CDR1 is SGHVS, CDR2 FQNEAQ. The CDR3 is 14 residues long. Trimming took 1 base from V and 5 from J, leaving 8 bases between them. The CDR3 reads CASSLVGHNEKLFF. CDR3 DNA sequence: TGTGCCAGCAGCTTAGTAGGGCACAATGAAAAACTGTTTTTT.

The CDR3 sequence: CSAEIYNEQFF. The CDR3 nucleotides read TGCAGCGCAGAGATCTACAATGAGCAGTTCTTC. This sequence joins TRBV29-1 and TRBJ2-1, with D hard to call. CDR3 size: 11 residues. The V gene lost 7 bases and the J gene lost 3 bases, with 7 bases spanning the gap. From germline, CDR1 is SQVTM and CDR2 ANQGSEA.